A single sample is the source of the 9 T cell receptor beta chains below, sequenced in a study of blood T cell repertoires in COVID-19. Here immunoSEQ multiplex PCR was the method, and the copy in TCRdb shows in-frame clones only, minus some. Of 170,000 or so clones listed, around nine tenths are singletons. Material for sequencing was peripheral blood. These receptor sequences come from a man in his fifties or sixties with COVID-19, enrolled during active disease.

This clone was counted a few times. This chain links TRBV19 with TRBJ1-3, with 9 bases fitting TRBD1. The germline gives CDR1 LNHDA, CDR2 SQIVND (reference sequence). With 5 bases clipped from V and 8 bases from J, the junction kept 7 bases outside the gene matches. The CDR3 has 14 residues. CDR3 sequence reads: CASSATTGGDTIYF. The CDR3 DNA follows: TGTGCCAGTAGTGCCACGACAGGGGGGGACACCATATATTTT.

The rearrangement joins TRBV19 to TRBJ1-4; TRBD1 might be the D (5 bases). Germline-derived CDR1 and CDR2 are LNHDA and SQIVND (reference sequence). The CDR3 runs to 15 residues. Trimming left V 6 bases short and J 0 bases short, with 11 bases between. The CDR3 nucleotides are TGTGCCAGTAGGGCAAAGACAGCAACTAATGAAAAACTGTTTTTT. This encodes CASRAKTATNEKLFF.

The genes are TRBV5-1 and TRBJ1-4; 8 nucleotides match TRBD1. The germline gives CDR1 SGHRS, CDR2 YFSETQ. The J segment lost 6 bases and the V segment lost 0 bases, leaving 1 base of the junction unmatched. This CDR3 is built from 14 residues. DNA of the CDR3: TGCGCCAGCAGCTTGGCAGGGGGCGATGAAAAACTGTTTTTT. Protein product: CASSLAGGDEKLFF. The whole variable domain, remainder taken from reference TRBV5-1 and TRBJ1-4, is KAGVTQTPRYLIKTRGQQVTLSCSPISGHRSVSWYQQTPGQGLQFLFEYFSETQRNKGNFPGRFSGRQFSNSRSEMNVSTLELGDSALYLCASSLAGGDEKLFFGSGTQLSVL.

This clone was seen only once. This rearrangement joins TRBV9 to TRBJ2-2; TRBD1 might be the D (5 bases). Germline CDR1 is SGDLS and CDR2 is YYNGEE. The CDR3 loop spans 14 amino acids. V was trimmed by 4 bases and J by 4 bases, leaving 11 bases between them. This CDR3 reads CASSWGSGTGELFF. CDR3 sequence (DNA): TGTGCCAGCAGCTGGGGCTCTGGCACCGGGGAGCTGTTTTTT.

This clone was seen a handful of times. The chain recombines TRBV4-3 with TRBJ1-2; a possible D gene is TRBD1 (5 bases). The length of the CDR3 is 15 residues. V was pared by 1 base and J by 3 bases, with 12 bases between. Germline CDR1 reads LGHNA; CDR2 reads YSLEER. The CDR3 sequence: CASSQVYPGDYGYTF. CDR3 DNA sequence: TGCGCCAGCAGCCAAGTTTATCCGGGGGACTATGGCTACACCTTC.

V usage is TRBV5-4 and J usage is TRBJ2-6; possibly TRBD1 for D (6 bases). The germline V and J ends were trimmed by 0 bases and 2 bases, with 12 bases remaining between them. The V gene's germline CDR1 is SGHNT and CDR2 YYREEE (reference sequence). The CDR3 is 17 amino acids. The CDR3 DNA follows: TGTGCCAGCAGCTTGGGAATACAGGGTGCTGGGGCCAACGTCCTGACTTTC. As protein: CASSLGIQGAGANVLTF.

The V and J genes are TRBV3-1 (or the pseudogene TRBV3-2) and TRBJ2-1, with D possibly being TRBD2 (6 bases). CDR3 length equals 15 residues. V lost 6 bases to trimming and J lost 6 bases, with 18 bases between them. CDR1 and CDR2 from the germline V gene are LGHDT and YNNKEL (reference sequence). The CDR3 loop reads CASRGRRGGINEQFF. The CDR3 DNA is TGTGCCAGCAGGGGCCGGCGGGGAGGAATCAATGAGCAGTTCTTC.

This clone was seen just once. The chain is built from TRBV7-9 and TRBJ2-5; 7 bases map to TRBD1. This CDR3 comprises 15 residues. With V trimmed by 2 bases and J by 4 bases, 7 bases remained unmatched. Germline loops: CDR1 SEHNR, CDR2 FQNEAQ (reference sequence). CDR3 sequence: CASSLIAGGAETQYF. The DNA for the CDR3 is TGTGCCAGCAGCTTAATCGCAGGGGGAGCAGAGACCCAGTACTTC.

As to this clone: Distinct nucleotide sequences in the sample also encode this CDR3. The rearrangement joins TRBV30 to TRBJ1-4, with 8 bases fitting TRBD1. There are 13 residues in the CDR3. The V gene's germline CDR1 is GTSNPN and CDR2 SVGIG (reference sequence). J was trimmed by 8 bases and V by 5 bases; bases with no gene match: 7. The CDR3, as DNA: TGTGCCTGGGGAGGACAGGGAAGCGAAAAACTGTTTTTT. Protein: CAWGGQGSEKLFF.